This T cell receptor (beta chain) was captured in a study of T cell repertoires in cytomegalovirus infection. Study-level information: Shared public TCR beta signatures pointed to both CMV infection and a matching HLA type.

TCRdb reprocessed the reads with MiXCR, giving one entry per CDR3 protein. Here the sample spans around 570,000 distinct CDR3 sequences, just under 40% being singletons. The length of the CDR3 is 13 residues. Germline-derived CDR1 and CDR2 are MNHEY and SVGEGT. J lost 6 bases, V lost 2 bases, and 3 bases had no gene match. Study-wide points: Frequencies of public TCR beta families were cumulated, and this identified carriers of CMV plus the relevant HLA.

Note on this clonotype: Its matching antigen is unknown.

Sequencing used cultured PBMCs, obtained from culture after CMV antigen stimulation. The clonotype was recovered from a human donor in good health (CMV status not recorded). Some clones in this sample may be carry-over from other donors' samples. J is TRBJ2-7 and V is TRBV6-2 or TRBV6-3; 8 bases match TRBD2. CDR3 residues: CASSYGGGLEQYF. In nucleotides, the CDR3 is TGTGCCAGCAGTTACGGCGGGGGGCTCGAGCAGTACTTC.